This T cell receptor beta chain stems from a study of shared clonotypes between healthy human individuals. Whole-study findings and limits: Generally, naive subsets (rather than memory subsets) showed larger estimated richness. Depth was large, yet rarefaction showed that sorted-subset sequencing was incomplete. Depth of sequencing was expected to influence donor clonotype sharing. Sampling covered blood only; tissue repertoires likely differ.

TCRdb's copy holds only in-frame clones and misses some; the assay was immunoSEQ multiplex PCR. The profile shows hundreds of thousands of clones, 55% to 75% of them singletons. Points on this clone: Its antigen is not identified. Distinct nucleotide sequences in the sample also encode this CDR3.

V was shortened by 2 bases and J by 5 bases, with 12 bases between the two germline ends. Germline V gene data show CDR1 as MNHEY and CDR2 as SMNVEV (reference sequence). CDR3 length: 15 residues. This receptor was identified in a woman aged 25 to 45 in good health. Sequencing was performed on memory CD4+ T cells sorted from blood. Subset given: CD45RA-negative fraction. The chain couples TRBV27 to TRBJ1-4; D is ambiguous. CDR3 amino acids: CASSLNRVANEKLFF. In DNA form, the CDR3 reads TGTGCCAGCAGTTTAAATAGGGTGGCCAATGAAAAACTGTTTTTT.